A selection of T cell receptor beta chains follows, all from one sample in a study of blood T cell repertoires in COVID-19. Generated by immunoSEQ multiplex PCR, the TCRdb table keeps only in-frame clones and is missing some. The table lists roughly 150,000 clones, around 90% of them singletons, with over 4% in the top ten. Sequences were obtained from PBMCs or T cells enriched from blood (not recorded which). The receptor source for this set is a woman between 40 and 55 years old who had been exposed to COVID-19. Each CDR3 is given without its conserved first and last residue. The D gene is left open where the match is weak. Only some rows state a clone size, as once, few, many or a class for expanded clones.

clone size	V gene	J gene	D gene	CDR3 protein
.	TRBV28	TRBJ1-4	.	ASTTSGSPEKLF
.	TRBV19	TRBJ2-7	TRBD1	ASSIRDRGSKSYEQY
.	TRBV5-4	TRBJ2-7	TRBD2	ASSLGQRGAKYEQY
once	TRBV27	TRBJ1-1	TRBD1	ASSLGAGGTEAF
.	TRBV7-6	TRBJ2-5	TRBD2	ASSLNLIAGRETQY
.	TRBV18	TRBJ2-7	TRBD1	ASSQTGSSYEQY
.	TRBV18	TRBJ1-1	.	ASSPVNLGGVNTEAF
few	TRBV10-3	TRBJ1-5	.	AISAQGGNQPQH
.	TRBV5-1	TRBJ2-2	.	ASSLFPGEGTGELF
.	TRBV7-2	TRBJ2-3	.	ASSLGGPSEPSTDTQY
.	TRBV5-1	TRBJ1-4	.	ASSLAGRGGGEKLF
.	TRBV5-1	TRBJ1-1	TRBD1	ASSLPGQRNTEAF